This paragraph reports one T cell receptor (beta chain). Its antigen remains undetermined. No base quality values were provided; no much bigger clone lies one nucleotide off. Each collaborating institution followed its own protocols to collect whole blood in K2EDTA tubes. For TCRbeta analysis, collaborators shipped samples in one of three forms: frozen whole blood, isolated PBMCs, or DNA extracted from either of those sample types. The data are from a study of blood T cell repertoires in COVID-19 (dated by TCRdb to the early 2020s). Some background on the complete study: The collaborator samples originated in the United States, Italy and Spain and spanned the acute and convalescent phases of COVID-19. The prospective study material was composed of cDNA or gDNA derived from T cells, B-cell-depleted T cells, or PBMCs. Deeply sampled blood TCRbeta repertoires from subjects exposed to, actively infected with, or recovered from COVID-19 were included in the dataset. The repertoires were released in a freely available public database meant as a resource for research on the immune response to SARS-CoV-2. Samples came from the ongoing ImmuneRACE study (first 160 participants) plus 1,254 subjects from 6 global collaborators. A de-identified subject ID, COVID-19 status, age in years and sex were almost always included in the sample metadata. Where HLA class I and class II types were available, the types were taken from metadata supplied by the sample provider, not from assay-based typing. Overall study outcomes, separate from this receptor: How much clinical and demographic metadata was included differed by source and by participant, and the metadata was provided uncurated.

TCRbeta CDR3 regions were amplified from genomic DNA by means of the immunoSEQ Assay, a bias-controlled multiplex PCR. Under the source paper's analysis protocol: Nucleated cell counts per sample were estimated from amplification of reference gene primers within the assay. To quantify the absolute abundance of each unique TCRbeta CDR3 rearrangement, sequence reads were collapsed and filtered. For each sample, productive Simpson clonality was calculated as the square root of Simpson's diversity index over productive rearrangements. TCRdb took over this immuneACCESS table, retaining in-frame rearrangements with V and J assigned. Such tables are incomplete; in checked studies, under half of the missing clones stem from an unresolved V gene, and the remainder is unexplained. That table is the source of V, J and clone size, and D and trimming were worked out from the DNA. Across this sample there are approximately 89,000 clones, with 60% to 85% seen only once. The ten top clones hold under 55% of the sample.

V has 4 bases trimmed and J has 0 bases trimmed; junction bases matching no gene number 12. From a lookup of the germline V gene, CDR1 and CDR2 are SGHDN and FVKESK. From its cysteine to its phenylalanine, the CDR3 spans 18 amino acids. Just CDR3 DNA is preserved here, 54 bases in frame from base 1. The sequence links TRBV14 to TRBJ1-5; TRBD1 matches 7 bases in the middle. Material for sequencing was peripheral blood. This clonotype was sampled from a human donor in a cohort sampled during active COVID-19. Read as DNA, the sequence is TGTGCCAGCAGCCTGACAGGGCCCGCCGGGAATAGCAATCAGCCCCAGCATTTT. Its translation reads: CASSLTGPAGNSNQPQHF.